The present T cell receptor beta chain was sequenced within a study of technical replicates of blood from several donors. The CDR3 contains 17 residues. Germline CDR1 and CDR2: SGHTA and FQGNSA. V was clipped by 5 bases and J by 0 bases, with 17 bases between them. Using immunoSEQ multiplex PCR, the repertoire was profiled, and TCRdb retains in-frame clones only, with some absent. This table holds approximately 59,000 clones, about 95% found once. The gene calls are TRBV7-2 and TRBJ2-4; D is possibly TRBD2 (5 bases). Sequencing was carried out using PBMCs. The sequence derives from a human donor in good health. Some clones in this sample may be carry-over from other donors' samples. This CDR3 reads CASSTPGVSLAKNIQYF. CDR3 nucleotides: TGTGCCAGCAGCACCCCCGGGGTTAGTTTAGCCAAAAACATTCAGTACTTC.